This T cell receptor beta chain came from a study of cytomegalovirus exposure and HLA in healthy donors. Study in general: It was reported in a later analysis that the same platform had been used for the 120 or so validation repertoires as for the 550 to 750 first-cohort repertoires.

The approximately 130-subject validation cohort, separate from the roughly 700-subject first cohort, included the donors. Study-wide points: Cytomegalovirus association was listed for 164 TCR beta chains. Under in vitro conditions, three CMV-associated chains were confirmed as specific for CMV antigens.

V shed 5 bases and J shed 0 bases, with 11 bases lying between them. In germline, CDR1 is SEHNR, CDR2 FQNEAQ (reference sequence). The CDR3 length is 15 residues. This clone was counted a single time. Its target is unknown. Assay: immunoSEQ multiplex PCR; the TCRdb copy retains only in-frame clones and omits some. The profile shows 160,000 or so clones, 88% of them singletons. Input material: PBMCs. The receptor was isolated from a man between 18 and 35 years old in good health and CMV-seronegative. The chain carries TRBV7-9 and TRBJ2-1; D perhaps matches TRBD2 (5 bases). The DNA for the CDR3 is TGTGCCAGCAGCACGGGAACGAGCTCCTACAATGAGCAGTTCTTC. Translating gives CASSTGTSSYNEQFF.